The sequence of this T cell receptor (beta chain) was determined in a study of blood T cell repertoires in COVID-19. The CDR3 runs to 14 residues. Germline values: CDR1 MNHEY, CDR2 SVGAGI. With 6 bases removed from V and 0 bases from J, the gap between germline ends came to 9 bases. Clones were read by immunoSEQ multiplex PCR, and TCRdb kept only the in-frame ones, dropping some. The data contain roughly 150,000 clones, 84% of them seen just once; the ten biggest clones take up 1.5% to 2%. The rearrangement links TRBV6-5 to TRBJ1-5, with a possible D match to TRBD1 (6 bases). Sequencing used PBMCs or T cells enriched from blood (not recorded which). The source of this sequence is a woman in her late teens or twenties who had been exposed to COVID-19. The CDR3 spells CASSRDISNQPQHF. CDR3 bases: TGTGCCAGCAGCCGGGACATTAGCAATCAGCCCCAGCATTTT.